Listed here are 2 T cell receptor beta chains from one sample, sequenced in a study. In TCRdb, the RT-PCR reads were re-called with MiXCR into one record per CDR3 protein. This sample has 650,000 to 800,000 distinct CDR3 sequences, with 14% found just once. The material sequenced was memory CD4+ T cells from blood. The receptors were sampled from a female donor in good health, serving as a healthy control.

The chain combines TRBV6-9 with TRBJ2-7; D possibly matches TRBD1 or TRBD2 (5 bases each). The V and J ends lost 0 bases and 3 bases respectively, with 15 bases between them. Looked up from germline, CDR1 is MNHGY and CDR2 is SVAAGI. The CDR3 has 16 amino acids. The CDR3 is CASSYSCGTPIYEQYF. In DNA form, the CDR3 reads TGTGCCAGCAGTTATTCTTGTGGGACCCCAATCTACGAGCAGTACTTC.

J is TRBJ2-1 and V is TRBV2; D may be TRBD2 (5 bases). Germline lookup yields CDR1 SNHLY and CDR2 FYNNEI. Between the trimmed V and J ends, which lost 2 bases and 3 bases, there was a span of 17 bases. The CDR3 length is 17 residues. The CDR3 region has the DNA TGTGCCAGCAGTGAAAATACCGCCGACTACCACTACAATGAGCAGTTCTTC. The encoded protein is CASSENTADYHYNEQFF. Full variable domain (remainder filled in from reference TRBV2 and TRBJ2-1): EPEVTQTPSHQVTQMGQEVILRCVPISNHLYFYWYRQILGQKVEFLVSFYNNEISEKSEIFDDQFSVERPDGSNFTLKIRSTKLEDSAMYFCASSENTADYHYNEQFFGPGTRLTVL.